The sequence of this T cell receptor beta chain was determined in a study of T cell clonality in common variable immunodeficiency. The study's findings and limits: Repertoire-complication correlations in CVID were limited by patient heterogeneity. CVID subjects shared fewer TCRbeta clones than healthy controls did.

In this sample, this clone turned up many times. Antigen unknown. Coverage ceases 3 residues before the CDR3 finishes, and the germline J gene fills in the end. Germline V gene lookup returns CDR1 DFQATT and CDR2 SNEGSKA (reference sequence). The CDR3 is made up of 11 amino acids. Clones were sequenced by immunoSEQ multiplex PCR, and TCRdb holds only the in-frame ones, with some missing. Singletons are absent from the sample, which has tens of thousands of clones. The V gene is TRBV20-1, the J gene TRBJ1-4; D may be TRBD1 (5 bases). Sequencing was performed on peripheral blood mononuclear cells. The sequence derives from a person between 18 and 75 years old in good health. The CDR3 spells CSASLRGKLFF. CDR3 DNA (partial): TGCAGTGCTAGTTTACGGGGGAAA.